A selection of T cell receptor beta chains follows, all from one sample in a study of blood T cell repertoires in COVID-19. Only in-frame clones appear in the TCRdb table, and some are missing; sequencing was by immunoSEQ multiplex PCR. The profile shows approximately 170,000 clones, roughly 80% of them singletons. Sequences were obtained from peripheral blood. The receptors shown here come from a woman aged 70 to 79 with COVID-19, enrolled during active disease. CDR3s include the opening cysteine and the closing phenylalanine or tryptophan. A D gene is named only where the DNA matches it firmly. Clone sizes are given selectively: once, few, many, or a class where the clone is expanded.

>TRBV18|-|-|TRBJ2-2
CASSPMTLGGGRAGELFF
TGTGCCAGCTCACCGATGACCCTGGGCGGCGGGCGTGCCGGGGAGCTGTTTTTT
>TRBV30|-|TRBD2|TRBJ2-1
CAWRLAGSYNEQFF
TGTGCCTGGAGACTAGCGGGGAGCTACAATGAGCAGTTCTTC
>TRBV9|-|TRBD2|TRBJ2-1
CASSETSGRANEQFF
TGTGCCAGCAGCGAAACTAGCGGGAGGGCCAATGAGCAGTTCTTC
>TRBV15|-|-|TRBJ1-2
CATSRAQRNYGYTF
TGTGCCACCAGCAGAGCGCAGAGGAACTATGGCTACACCTTC
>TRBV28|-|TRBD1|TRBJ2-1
CASRRDSQNEQFF
TGTGCCAGCAGGAGGGACAGCCAGAATGAGCAGTTCTTC
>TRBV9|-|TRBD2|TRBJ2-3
CASSASGGSPYDTQYF
TGTGCCAGCAGCGCCTCCGGCGGGAGCCCCTACGATACGCAGTATTTT
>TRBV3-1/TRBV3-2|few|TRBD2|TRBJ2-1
CASSQDEVGLAGGMGNEQFF
TGTGCCAGCAGCCAAGATGAAGTGGGACTAGCGGGAGGGATGGGCAATGAGCAGTTCTTC
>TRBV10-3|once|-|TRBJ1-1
CAISGTGAEAFF
TGTGCCATCAGTGGTACGGGGGCTGAAGCTTTCTTT
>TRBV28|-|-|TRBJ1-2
CASSLTFGYTF
TGTGCCAGCAGTTTGACTTTTGGCTACACCTTC
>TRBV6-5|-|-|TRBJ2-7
CASAGFYEQYF
TGTGCCAGCGCAGGGTTCTACGAGCAGTACTTC
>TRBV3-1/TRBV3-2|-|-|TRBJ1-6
CASRGGAGQNSPLHF
TGTGCCAGCAGGGGGGGGGCAGGGCAAAATTCACCCCTCCACTTT
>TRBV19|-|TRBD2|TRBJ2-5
CASNRGVGETQYF
TGTGCCAGTAACCGGGGGGTCGGGGAGACCCAGTACTTC
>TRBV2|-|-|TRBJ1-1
CASIRTGNTEAFF
TGTGCCAGCATACGTACGGGTAACACTGAAGCTTTCTTT
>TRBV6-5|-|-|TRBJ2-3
CASSYREVTDTQYF
TGTGCCAGCAGTTACAGGGAGGTCACAGATACGCAGTATTTT
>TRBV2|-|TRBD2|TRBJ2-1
CASTLETSGIPGDEQFF
TGTGCCAGCACACTTGAGACTAGCGGGATTCCTGGTGATGAGCAGTTCTTC
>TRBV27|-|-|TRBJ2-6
CASSANRASGANVLTF
TGTGCCAGCAGTGCCAACAGGGCCTCTGGGGCCAACGTCCTGACTTTC
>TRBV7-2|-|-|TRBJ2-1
CASSWGADASYNEQFF
TGTGCCAGCAGCTGGGGAGCGGACGCTTCCTACAATGAGCAGTTCTTC
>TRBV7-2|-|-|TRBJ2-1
CASGGFSYNEQFF
TGTGCCAGTGGAGGGTTCTCCTACAATGAGCAGTTCTTC
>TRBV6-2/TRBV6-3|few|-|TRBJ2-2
CASSKKAPNRVRNTGELFF
TGTGCCAGCAGTAAAAAAGCCCCCAACCGGGTTCGGAACACCGGGGAGCTGTTTTTT
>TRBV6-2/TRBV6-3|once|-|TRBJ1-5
CASSRNIIDRLGNQPQHF
TGTGCCAGCAGTAGAAATATCATTGACAGGCTAGGCAATCAGCCCCAGCATTTT
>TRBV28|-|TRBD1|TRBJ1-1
CASRSYRGLNTEAFF
TGTGCCAGCAGGTCATACAGGGGCTTAAACACTGAAGCTTTCTTT
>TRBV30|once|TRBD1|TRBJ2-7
CAWSVRGTGTYEQYF
TGTGCCTGGAGTGTACGAGGGACAGGGACCTACGAGCAGTACTTC
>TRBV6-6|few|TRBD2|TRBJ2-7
CASSALAGGRYEQYF
TGTGCCAGCAGCGCACTAGCGGGGGGACGCTACGAGCAGTACTTC
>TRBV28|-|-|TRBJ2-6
CASRLGGAGANVLTF
TGTGCCAGCAGACTAGGGGGAGCTGGGGCCAACGTCCTGACTTTC
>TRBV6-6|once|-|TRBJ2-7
CASSYTRGSIYEQYF
TGTGCCAGCAGTTACACTAGAGGATCGATCTACGAGCAGTACTTC
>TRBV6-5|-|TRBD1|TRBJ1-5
CASSGGTGRNQPQHF
TGTGCCAGCAGCGGAGGGACAGGGCGCAATCAGCCCCAGCATTTT
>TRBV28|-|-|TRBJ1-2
CASSSMRAPINYGYTF
TGTGCCAGCAGTTCAATGCGGGCCCCTATTAACTATGGCTACACCTTC
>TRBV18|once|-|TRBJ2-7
CASSPSGNTYEQYF
TGTGCCAGCTCACCATCGGGGAACACCTACGAGCAGTACTTC
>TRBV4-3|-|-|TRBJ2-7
CASSQDLAFYEQYF
TGCGCCAGCAGCCAAGATTTAGCCTTCTACGAGCAGTACTTC
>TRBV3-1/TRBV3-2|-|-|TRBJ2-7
CASSKGGGPLKVEEQYF
TGTGCCAGCAGCAAGGGGGGAGGGCCTTTAAAAGTAGAAGAGCAGTACTTC
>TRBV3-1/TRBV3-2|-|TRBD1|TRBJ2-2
CASSQDQGTGTGELFF
TGTGCCAGCAGCCAAGATCAAGGGACAGGCACCGGGGAGCTGTTTTTT
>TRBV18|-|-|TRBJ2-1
CASSPPRGIPKTYNEQFF
TGTGCCAGCTCACCACCGAGAGGGATCCCAAAAACCTACAATGAGCAGTTCTTC
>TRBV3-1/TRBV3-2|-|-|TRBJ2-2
CASSQGVTGNTGELFF
TGTGCCAGCAGCCAAGGGGTGACAGGGAACACCGGGGAGCTGTTTTTT
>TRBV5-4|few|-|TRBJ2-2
CASSLSIRTLANTGELFF
TGTGCCAGCAGCTTATCCATCCGGACTCTCGCGAACACCGGGGAGCTGTTTTTT
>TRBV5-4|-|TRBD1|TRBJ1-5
CASSRDRNQPQHF
TGTGCCAGCAGCCGGGACAGAAATCAGCCCCAGCATTTT
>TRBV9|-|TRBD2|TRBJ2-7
CASSEGTSLGYEQYF
TGTGCCAGCAGCGAAGGGACTAGCTTAGGCTACGAGCAGTACTTC
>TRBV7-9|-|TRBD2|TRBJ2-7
CASSLGWGTSGSEQYF
TGTGCCAGCAGCTTAGGGTGGGGGACTAGCGGGAGCGAGCAGTACTTC
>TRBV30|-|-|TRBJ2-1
CAWSTSRGYNEQFF
TGTGCCTGGAGTACTAGCAGAGGCTACAATGAGCAGTTCTTC
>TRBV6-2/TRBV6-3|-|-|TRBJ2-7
CASSSRAANWNF
TGTGCCAGCAGTTCCCGAGCGGCAAATTGGAACTTC
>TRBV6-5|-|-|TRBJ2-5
CASSPWRQETQYF
TGTGCCAGCAGTCCTTGGAGACAAGAGACCCAGTACTTC
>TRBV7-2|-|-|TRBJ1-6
CASSLVGGSGSPLHF
TGTGCCAGCAGCTTAGTCGGGGGGTCCGGTTCACCCCTCCACTTT
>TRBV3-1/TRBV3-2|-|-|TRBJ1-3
CASSPTRGGVLGDSGNTIYF
TGTGCCAGCAGCCCAACTAGGGGGGGAGTCCTAGGGGACTCTGGAAACACCATATATTTT
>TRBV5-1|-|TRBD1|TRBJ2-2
CASIGTANTGELFF
TGCGCCAGCATCGGGACAGCGAACACCGGGGAGCTGTTTTTT
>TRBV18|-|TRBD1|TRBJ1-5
CASSPRDRGFYQPQHF
TGTGCCAGCTCACCACGGGACAGGGGGTTCTATCAGCCCCAGCATTTT
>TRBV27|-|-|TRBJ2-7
CASSQSQGTYEQYF
TGTGCCAGCAGTCAATCCCAGGGAACCTACGAGCAGTACTTC
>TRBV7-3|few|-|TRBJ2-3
CASSLSGPDTQYF
TGTGCCAGCAGCTTAAGTGGGCCCGATACGCAGTATTTT
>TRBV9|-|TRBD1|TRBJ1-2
CASSVDMTGIVGYTF
TGTGCCAGCAGCGTTGATATGACAGGGATTGTTGGCTACACCTTC
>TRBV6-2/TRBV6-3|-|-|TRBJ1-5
CASSLQGKRSNQPQHF
TGTGCCAGCAGTTTACAGGGAAAAAGGAGCAATCAGCCCCAGCATTTT
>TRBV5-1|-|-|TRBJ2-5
CASSPSLTRSQETQYF
TGCGCCAGCAGCCCGAGTTTGACTAGATCCCAAGAGACCCAGTACTTC
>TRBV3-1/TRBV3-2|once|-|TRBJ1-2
CASSPRGSGGYTF
TGTGCCAGCAGCCCCAGGGGATCCGGTGGCTACACCTTC
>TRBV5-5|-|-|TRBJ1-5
CASSLGDTNQPQHF
TGTGCCAGCAGCTTGGGGGACACCAATCAGCCCCAGCATTTT
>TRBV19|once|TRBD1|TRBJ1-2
CASSVRDRVTDGYTF
TGTGCCAGTAGTGTTCGGGACAGGGTGACCGATGGCTACACCTTC
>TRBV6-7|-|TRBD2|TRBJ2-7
CASSYSTGLAGFHEQYF
TGTGCCAGCAGTTACTCGACTGGACTAGCGGGATTCCACGAGCAGTACTTC
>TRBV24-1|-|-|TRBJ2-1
CATSDSQGYNEQFF
TGTGCCACCAGTGATTCACAGGGTTACAATGAGCAGTTCTTC
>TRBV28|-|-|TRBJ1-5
CASSLTQAYNQPQHF
TGTGCCAGCAGTTTAACACAGGCGTACAATCAGCCCCAGCATTTT